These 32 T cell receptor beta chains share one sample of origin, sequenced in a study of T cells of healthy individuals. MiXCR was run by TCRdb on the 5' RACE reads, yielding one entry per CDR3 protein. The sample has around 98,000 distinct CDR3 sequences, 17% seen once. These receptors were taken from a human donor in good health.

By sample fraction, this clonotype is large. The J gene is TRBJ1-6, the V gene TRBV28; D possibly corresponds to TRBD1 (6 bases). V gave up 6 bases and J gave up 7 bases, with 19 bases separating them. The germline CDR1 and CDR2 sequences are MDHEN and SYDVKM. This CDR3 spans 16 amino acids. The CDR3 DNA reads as TGTGCCAGCAGATCTTACAGGGTAGGGGGGAATTCACCCCTCCACTTT. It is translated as CASRSYRVGGNSPLHF.

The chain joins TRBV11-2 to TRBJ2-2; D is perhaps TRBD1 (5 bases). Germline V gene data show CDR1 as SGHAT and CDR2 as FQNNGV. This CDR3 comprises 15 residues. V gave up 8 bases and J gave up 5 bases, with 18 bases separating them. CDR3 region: CASHAVGQNTGELFF. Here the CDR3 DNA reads TGTGCCAGCCACGCAGTGGGGCAAAATACCGGGGAGCTGTTTTTT.

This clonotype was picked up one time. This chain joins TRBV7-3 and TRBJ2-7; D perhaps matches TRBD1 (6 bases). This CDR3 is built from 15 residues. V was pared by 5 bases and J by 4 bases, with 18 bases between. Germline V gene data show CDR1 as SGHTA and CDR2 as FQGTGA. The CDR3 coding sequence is TGTGCCAGCAGCGTAGAACAGGGCTACTTATACGAGCAGTACTTC. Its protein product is CASSVEQGYLYEQYF.

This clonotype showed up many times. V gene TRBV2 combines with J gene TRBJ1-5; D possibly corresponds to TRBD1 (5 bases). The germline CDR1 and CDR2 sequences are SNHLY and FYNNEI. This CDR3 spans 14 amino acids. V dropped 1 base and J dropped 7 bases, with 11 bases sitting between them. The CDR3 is CASSEGRGQQPQHF. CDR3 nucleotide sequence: TGTGCCAGCAGTGAAGGAAGGGGCCAACAGCCCCAGCATTTT.

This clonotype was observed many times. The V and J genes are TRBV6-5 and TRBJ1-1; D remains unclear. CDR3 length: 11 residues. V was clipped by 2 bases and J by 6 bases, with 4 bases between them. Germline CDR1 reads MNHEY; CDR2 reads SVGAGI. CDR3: CASSYSSEAFF. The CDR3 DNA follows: TGTGCCAGCAGTTACAGTTCTGAAGCTTTCTTT.

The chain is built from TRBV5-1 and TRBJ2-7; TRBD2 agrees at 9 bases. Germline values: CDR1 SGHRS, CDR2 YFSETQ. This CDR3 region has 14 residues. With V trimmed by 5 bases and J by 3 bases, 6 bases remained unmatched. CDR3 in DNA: TGCGCCAGCAGTCAGCGGGGGGTAAACTACGAGCAGTACTTC. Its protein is CASSQRGVNYEQYF.

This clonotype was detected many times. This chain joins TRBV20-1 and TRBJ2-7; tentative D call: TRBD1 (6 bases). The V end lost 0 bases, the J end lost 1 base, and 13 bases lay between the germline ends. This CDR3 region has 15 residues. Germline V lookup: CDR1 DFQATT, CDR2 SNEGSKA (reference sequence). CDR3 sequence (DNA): TGCAGTGCTAGAGATATGCGACAGGTATCCTACGAGCAGTACTTC. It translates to CSARDMRQVSYEQYF.

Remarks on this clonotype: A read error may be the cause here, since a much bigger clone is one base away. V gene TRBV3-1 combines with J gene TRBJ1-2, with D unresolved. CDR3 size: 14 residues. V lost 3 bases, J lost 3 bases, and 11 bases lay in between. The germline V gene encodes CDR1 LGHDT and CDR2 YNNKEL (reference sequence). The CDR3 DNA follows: TGTGCCAGCAGCCACTTTCAGTGGGACTATGGCTACACCTTC. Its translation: CASSHFQWDYGYTF.

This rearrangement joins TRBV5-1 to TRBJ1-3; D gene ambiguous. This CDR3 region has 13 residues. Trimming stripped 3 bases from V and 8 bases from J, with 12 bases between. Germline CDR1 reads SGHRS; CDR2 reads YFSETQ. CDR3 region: CASSSIPTDTIYF. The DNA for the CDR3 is TGCGCCAGCAGCTCCATACCTACGGACACCATATATTTT.

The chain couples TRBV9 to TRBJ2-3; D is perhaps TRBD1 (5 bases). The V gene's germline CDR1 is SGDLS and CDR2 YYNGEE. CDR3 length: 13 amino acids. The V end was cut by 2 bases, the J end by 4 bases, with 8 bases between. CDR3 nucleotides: TGTGCCAGCAGCGTTGGGGCCCCAGATACGCAGTATTTT. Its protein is CASSVGAPDTQYF.

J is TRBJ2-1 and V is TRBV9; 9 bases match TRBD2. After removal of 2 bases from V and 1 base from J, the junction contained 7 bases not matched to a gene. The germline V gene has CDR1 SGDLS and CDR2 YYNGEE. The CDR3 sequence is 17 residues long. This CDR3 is CASSVSIAGVSYNEQFF. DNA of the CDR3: TGTGCCAGCAGCGTCTCAATAGCGGGAGTTTCCTACAATGAGCAGTTCTTC. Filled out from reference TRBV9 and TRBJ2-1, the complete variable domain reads DSGVTQTPKHLITATGQRVTLRCSPRSGDLSVYWYQQSLDQGLQFLIQYYNGEERAKGNILERFSAQQFPDLHSELNLSSLELGDSALYFCASSVSIAGVSYNEQFFGPGTRLTVL.

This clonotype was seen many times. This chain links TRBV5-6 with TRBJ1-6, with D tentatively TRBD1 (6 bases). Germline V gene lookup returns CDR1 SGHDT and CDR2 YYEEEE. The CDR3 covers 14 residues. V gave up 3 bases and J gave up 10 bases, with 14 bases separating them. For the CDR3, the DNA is TGTGCCAGCAGCTGGTACTACAGGGTCTCACCCCTCCACTTT. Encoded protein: CASSWYYRVSPLHF. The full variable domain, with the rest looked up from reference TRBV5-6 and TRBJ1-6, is DAGVTQSPTHLIKTRGQQVTLRCSPKSGHDTVSWYQQALGQGPQFIFQYYEEEERQRGNFPDRFSGHQFPNYSSELNVNALLLGDSALYLCASSWYYRVSPLHFGNGTRLTVT.

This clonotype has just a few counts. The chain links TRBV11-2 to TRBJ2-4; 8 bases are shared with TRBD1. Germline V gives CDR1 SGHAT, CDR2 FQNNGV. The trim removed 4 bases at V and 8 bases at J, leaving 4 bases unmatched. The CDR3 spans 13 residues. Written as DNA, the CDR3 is TGTGCCAGCAGCTCAGGGGGCGAGGACATTCAGTACTTC. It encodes CASSSGGEDIQYF.

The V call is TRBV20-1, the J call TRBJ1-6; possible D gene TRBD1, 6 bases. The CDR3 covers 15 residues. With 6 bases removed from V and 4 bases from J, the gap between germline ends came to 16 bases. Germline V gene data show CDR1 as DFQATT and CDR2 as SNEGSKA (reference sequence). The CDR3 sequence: CSATRGLRYNSPLHF. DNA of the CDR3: TGCAGTGCCACCAGGGGTCTTAGGTATAATTCACCCCTCCACTTT.

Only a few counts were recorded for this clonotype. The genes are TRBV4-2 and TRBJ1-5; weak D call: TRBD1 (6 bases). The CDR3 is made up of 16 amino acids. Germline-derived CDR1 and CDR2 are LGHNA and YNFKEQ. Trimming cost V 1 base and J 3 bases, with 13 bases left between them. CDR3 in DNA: TGTGCCAGCAGCCAAGCGCCAGACAGGAACAATCAGCCCCAGCATTTT. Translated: CASSQAPDRNNQPQHF.

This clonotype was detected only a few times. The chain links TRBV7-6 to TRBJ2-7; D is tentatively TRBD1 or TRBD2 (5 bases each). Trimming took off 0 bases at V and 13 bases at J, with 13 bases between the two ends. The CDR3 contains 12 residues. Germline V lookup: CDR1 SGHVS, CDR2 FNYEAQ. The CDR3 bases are TGTGCCAGCAGCTTAGCCTCGGGGACGTTCTACTTC. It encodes CASSLASGTFYF.

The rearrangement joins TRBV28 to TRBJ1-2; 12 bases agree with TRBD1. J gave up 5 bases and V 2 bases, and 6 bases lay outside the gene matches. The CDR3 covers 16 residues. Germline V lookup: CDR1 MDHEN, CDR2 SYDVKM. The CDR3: CASSLLLGQGAYGYTF. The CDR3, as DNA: TGTGCCAGCAGTTTACTCTTGGGACAGGGGGCATATGGCTACACCTTC.

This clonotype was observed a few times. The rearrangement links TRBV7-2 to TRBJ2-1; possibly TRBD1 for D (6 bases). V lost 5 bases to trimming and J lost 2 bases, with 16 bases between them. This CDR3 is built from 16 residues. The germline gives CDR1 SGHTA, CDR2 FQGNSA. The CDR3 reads CASSPMTGGPYNEQFF. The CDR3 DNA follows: TGTGCCAGCAGCCCGATGACAGGAGGACCCTACAATGAGCAGTTCTTC.

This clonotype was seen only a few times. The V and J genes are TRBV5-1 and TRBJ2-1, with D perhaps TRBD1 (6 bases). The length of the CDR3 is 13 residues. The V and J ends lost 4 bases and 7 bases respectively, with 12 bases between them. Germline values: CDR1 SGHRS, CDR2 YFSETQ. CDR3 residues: CASSVGHLNEQFF. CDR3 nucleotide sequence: TGCGCCAGCAGCGTGGGACATCTGAATGAGCAGTTCTTC. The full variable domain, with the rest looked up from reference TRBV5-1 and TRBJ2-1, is KAGVTQTPRYLIKTRGQQVTLSCSPISGHRSVSWYQQTPGQGLQFLFEYFSETQRNKGNFPGRFSGRQFSNSRSEMNVSTLELGDSALYLCASSVGHLNEQFFGPGTRLTVL.

CDR3 protein: CASSLAIGRHDEQYF. The DNA for the CDR3 is TGCGCCAGCAGCTTGGCTATCGGACGTCACGACGAGCAGTACTTC. The chain combines TRBV5-1 with TRBJ2-7, with D uncertain. CDR1 is SGHRS and CDR2 is YFSETQ in the germline V gene. Deletions cut 0 bases from V and 5 bases from J, with 15 bases between. This CDR3 region has 15 residues.

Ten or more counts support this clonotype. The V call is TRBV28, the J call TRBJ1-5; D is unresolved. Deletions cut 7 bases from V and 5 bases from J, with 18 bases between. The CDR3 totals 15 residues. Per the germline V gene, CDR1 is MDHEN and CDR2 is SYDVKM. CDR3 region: CASNPQWSGDQPQHF. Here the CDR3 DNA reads TGTGCCAGCAACCCTCAGTGGAGTGGGGATCAGCCCCAGCATTTT.

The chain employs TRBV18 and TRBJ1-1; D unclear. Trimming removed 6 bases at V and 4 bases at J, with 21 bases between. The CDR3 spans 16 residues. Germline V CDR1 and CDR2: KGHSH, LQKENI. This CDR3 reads CASSPGLSWWGTEAFF. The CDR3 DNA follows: TGTGCCAGCTCGCCGGGCTTATCCTGGTGGGGCACTGAAGCTTTCTTT. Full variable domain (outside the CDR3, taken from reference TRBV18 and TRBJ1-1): NAGVMQNPRHLVRRRGQEARLRCSPMKGHSHVYWYRQLPEEGLKFMVYLQKENIIDESGMPKERFSAEFPKEGPSILRIQQVVRGDSAAYFCASSPGLSWWGTEAFFGQGTRLTVV.

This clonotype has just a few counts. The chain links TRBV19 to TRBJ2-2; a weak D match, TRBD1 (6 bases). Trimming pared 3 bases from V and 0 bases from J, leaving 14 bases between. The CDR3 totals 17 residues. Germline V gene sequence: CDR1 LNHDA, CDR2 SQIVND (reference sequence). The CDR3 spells CASSIPRGGSNTGELFF. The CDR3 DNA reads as TGTGCCAGTAGTATCCCCAGGGGCGGGTCGAACACCGGGGAGCTGTTTTTT. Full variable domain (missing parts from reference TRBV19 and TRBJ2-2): DGGITQSPKYLFRKEGQNVTLSCEQNLNHDAMYWYRQDPGQGLRLIYYSQIVNDFQKGDIAEGYSVSREKKESFPLTVTSAQKNPTAFYLCASSIPRGGSNTGELFFGEGSRLTVL.

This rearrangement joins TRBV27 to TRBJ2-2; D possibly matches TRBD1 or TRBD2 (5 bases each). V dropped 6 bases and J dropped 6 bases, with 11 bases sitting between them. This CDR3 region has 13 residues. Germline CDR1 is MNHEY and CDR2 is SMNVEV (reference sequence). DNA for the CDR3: TGTGCCAGCAGGATGAGGGGTGCCGGGGAGCTGTTTTTT. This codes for CASRMRGAGELFF.

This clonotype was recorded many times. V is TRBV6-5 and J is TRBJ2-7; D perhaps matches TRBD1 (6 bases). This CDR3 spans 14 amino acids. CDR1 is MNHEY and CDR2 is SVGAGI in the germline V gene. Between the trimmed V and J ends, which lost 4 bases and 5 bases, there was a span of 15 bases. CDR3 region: CASSSLTGTHEQYF. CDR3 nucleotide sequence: TGTGCCAGCAGTTCCTTAACAGGGACCCACGAGCAGTACTTC.

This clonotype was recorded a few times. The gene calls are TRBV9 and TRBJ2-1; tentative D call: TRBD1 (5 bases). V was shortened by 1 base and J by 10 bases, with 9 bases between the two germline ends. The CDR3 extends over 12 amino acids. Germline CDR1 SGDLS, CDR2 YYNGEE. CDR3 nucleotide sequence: TGTGCCAGCAGCGTACCCAACAGGGAGCAGTTCTTC. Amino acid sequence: CASSVPNREQFF.

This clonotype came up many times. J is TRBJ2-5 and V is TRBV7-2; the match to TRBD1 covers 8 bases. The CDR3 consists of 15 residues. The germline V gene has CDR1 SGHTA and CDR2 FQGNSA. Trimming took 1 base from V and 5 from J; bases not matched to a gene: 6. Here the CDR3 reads CASSLGGQEWETQYF. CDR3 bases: TGTGCCAGCAGCTTAGGGGGACAGGAATGGGAGACCCAGTACTTC.

The CDR3 DNA is TGTGCCAGCAGGCGCAGGGAGGGGTTCGAGCAGTACTTC. Translation: CASRRREGFEQYF. The rearrangement links TRBV7-2 to TRBJ2-7, with 7 bases aligning to TRBD2. The germline CDR1 and CDR2 sequences are SGHTA and FQGNSA. The J segment lost 6 bases and the V segment lost 6 bases, leaving 8 bases of the junction unmatched. The CDR3 is 13 amino acids.

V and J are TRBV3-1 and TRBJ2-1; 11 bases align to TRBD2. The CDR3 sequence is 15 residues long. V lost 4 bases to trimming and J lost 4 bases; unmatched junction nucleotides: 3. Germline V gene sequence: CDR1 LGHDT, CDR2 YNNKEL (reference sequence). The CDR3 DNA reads TGTGCCAGCAGCCCGACTAGCGGGGTTTACAATGAGCAGTTCTTC. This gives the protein CASSPTSGVYNEQFF.

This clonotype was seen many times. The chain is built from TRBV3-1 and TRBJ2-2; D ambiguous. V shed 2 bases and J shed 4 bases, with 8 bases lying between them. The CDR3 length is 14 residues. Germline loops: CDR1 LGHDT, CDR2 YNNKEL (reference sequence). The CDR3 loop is CASSQTLVTGELFF. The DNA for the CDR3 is TGTGCCAGCAGCCAAACGCTGGTCACCGGGGAGCTGTTTTTT. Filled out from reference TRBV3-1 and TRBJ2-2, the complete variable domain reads DTAVSQTPKYLVTQMGNDKSIKCEQNLGHDTMYWYKQDSKKFLKIMFSYNNKELIINETVPNRFSPKSPDKAHLNLHINSLELGDSAVYFCASSQTLVTGELFFGEGSRLTVL.

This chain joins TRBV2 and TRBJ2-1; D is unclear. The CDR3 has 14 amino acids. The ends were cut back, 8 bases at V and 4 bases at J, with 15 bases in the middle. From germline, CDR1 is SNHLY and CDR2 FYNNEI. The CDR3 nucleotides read TGTGCCAGCCGAGGAGATAGGGCGTACAATGAGCAGTTCTTC. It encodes CASRGDRAYNEQFF.

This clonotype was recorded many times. CDR3 sequence reads: CASSRGGVLVKNIQYF. The CDR3 bases are TGTGCCAGCAGCCGAGGGGGAGTTCTTGTCAAAAACATTCAGTACTTC. V and J are TRBV14 and TRBJ2-4, with D maybe TRBD1 (6 bases). The CDR3 has 16 amino acids. Germline V gene sequence: CDR1 SGHDN, CDR2 FVKESK. V gave up 4 bases and J gave up 3 bases, with 16 bases separating them.